The 32 T cell receptor beta chains reported below all come from one sample, sequenced in a study of blood T cell repertoires in COVID-19. Produced via immunoSEQ multiplex PCR; TCRdb's table is partial and in-frame only. The repertoire holds about 250,000 clones, roughly nine tenths seen once, with approximately 1.5% in the top ten. Material: peripheral blood. The receptors stem from a woman in her fifties or sixties who had recovered from COVID-19.

This rearrangement joins TRBV2 to TRBJ1-1, with unresolved D. The V end was cut by 5 bases, the J end by 7 bases, with 14 bases between. Looked up from germline, CDR1 is SNHLY and CDR2 is FYNNEI. The CDR3 runs 13 residues. This CDR3 reads CASSNDRESEAFF. In DNA, the CDR3 is TGTGCCAGCAGTAACGACCGGGAGAGTGAAGCTTTCTTT.

This clone was seen once. This chain joins TRBV3-1 (or the pseudogene TRBV3-2) and TRBJ2-2, with D possibly matching TRBD1 (5 bases). CDR3 length: 13 amino acids. Germline V gene sequence: CDR1 LGHDT, CDR2 YNNKEL (reference sequence). Trimming pared 6 bases from V and 5 bases from J, leaving 10 bases between. The CDR3 DNA is TGTGCCAGCAGTCCCTACAGGACCGGGGAGCTGTTTTTT. Protein sequence: CASSPYRTGELFF.

Concerning this clone: The same CDR3 can be traced to other DNA sequences in this sample. The rearrangement links TRBV18 to TRBJ2-1; D gene unclear. V was shortened by 3 bases and J by 0 bases, with 6 bases between the two germline ends. This CDR3 is 14 amino acids long. CDR1 KGHSH and CDR2 LQKENI come from the germline V gene. This CDR3 reads CASSPDSSYNEQFF. The CDR3 nucleotides read TGTGCCAGCTCACCCGATAGCTCCTACAATGAGCAGTTCTTC. Looking up the rest from reference TRBV18 and TRBJ2-1 gives the full variable domain: NAGVMQNPRHLVRRRGQEARLRCSPMKGHSHVYWYRQLPEEGLKFMVYLQKENIIDESGMPKERFSAEFPKEGPSILRIQQVVRGDSAAYFCASSPDSSYNEQFFGPGTRLTVL.

The chain recombines TRBV7-3 with TRBJ1-2; TRBD1 matches 9 bases. Germline assignment: CDR1 SGHTA and CDR2 FQGTGA. The trim removed 8 bases at V and 7 bases at J, leaving 5 bases unmatched. The CDR3 sequence is 12 residues long. CDR3 DNA: TGTGCCAGCGGGACAGGGCAGGGTGGCTACACCTTC. Translating it yields CASGTGQGGYTF.

This chain links TRBV19 with TRBJ2-5, with D possibly TRBD1 on 6 matching bases. The germline CDR1 and CDR2 sequences are LNHDA and SQIVND (reference sequence). V lost 3 bases to trimming and J lost 5 bases, with 16 bases between them. The CDR3 contains 15 residues. The CDR3 DNA follows: TGTGCCAGTAGTATTTCGGTACAGGGTGAGGAGACCCAGTACTTC. This codes for CASSISVQGEETQYF.

This chain links TRBV5-1 with TRBJ1-1; possibly TRBD1 for D (5 bases). The CDR3 runs 16 residues. Germline assignment: CDR1 SGHRS and CDR2 YFSETQ. V was pared by 0 bases and J by 0 bases, with 12 bases between. Here the CDR3 reads CASSLGLGAVNTEAFF. The DNA of the CDR3 is TGCGCCAGCAGCTTGGGGTTAGGGGCAGTGAACACTGAAGCTTTCTTT.

The chain has TRBV15 and TRBJ2-7, with 8 bases fitting TRBD1. Germline lookup yields CDR1 LNHNV and CDR2 YYDKDF (reference sequence). The CDR3 extends over 14 amino acids. J was trimmed by 5 bases and V by 1 base; bases with no gene match: 4. CDR3 in amino acids: CATSRADRGNEQYF. The CDR3 DNA is TGTGCCACCAGCAGAGCTGACAGGGGTAACGAGCAGTACTTC.

With regard to this clone: Because the CDR3's place on the DNA is in doubt, the DNA is left out and the CDR3 is given as listed by TCRdb. V is TRBV3-1 (or the pseudogene TRBV3-2) and J is TRBJ2-2; TRBD2 is taken as the D call from the table, unchecked against the DNA. Germline lookup yields CDR1 LGHDT and CDR2 YNNKEL (reference sequence). With termini counted, the CDR3 has 13 amino acids. The CDR3 here is CASSPRRAGELFF.

This chain connects TRBV7-2 to TRBJ2-7, with TRBD1 identical over 7 bases. Germline V gives CDR1 SGHTA, CDR2 FQGNSA. Trimming took 4 bases from V and 5 from J; bases not matched to a gene: 2. CDR3 size: 12 residues. CDR3 in amino acids: CASSYQGDEQYF. CDR3 coding DNA: TGTGCCAGCAGCTACCAGGGGGACGAGCAGTACTTC.

The chain recombines TRBV27 with TRBJ2-2; the match to TRBD1 covers 9 bases. The CDR3 covers 17 residues. Germline V gene lookup returns CDR1 MNHEY and CDR2 SMNVEV (reference sequence). V lost 6 bases and J lost 8; bases outside the gene matches: 16. CDR3 sequence reads: CASRASTGTGNMGELFF. CDR3 nucleotide sequence: TGTGCCAGCAGGGCCTCAACCGGGACAGGGAATATGGGGGAGCTGTTTTTT.

The chain uses TRBV18 and TRBJ1-4; no firm D call. With 5 bases removed from V and 1 base from J, the gap between germline ends came to 8 bases. This CDR3 comprises 14 residues. Looked up from germline, CDR1 is KGHSH and CDR2 is LQKENI. The CDR3 nucleotides read TGTGCCAGCTCAGGAGGCGAAACTAATGAAAAACTGTTTTTT. This encodes CASSGGETNEKLFF.

The rearrangement uses TRBV7-6 and TRBJ2-1; 11 nucleotides match TRBD2. The length of the CDR3 is 16 residues. The V segment lost 1 base and the J segment 4 bases; nucleotides outside the gene matches: 3. Germline CDR1 and CDR2: SGHVS and FNYEAQ. The CDR3 is CASSLGTSGGYNEQFF. In nucleotides, the CDR3 is TGTGCCAGCAGCTTAGGCACTAGCGGGGGTTACAATGAGCAGTTCTTC. Complete variable domain (other parts from reference TRBV7-6 and TRBJ2-1): GAGVSQSPRYKVTKRGQDVALRCDPISGHVSLYWYRQALGQGPEFLTYFNYEAQQDKSGLPNDRFSAERPEGSISTLTIQRTEQRDSAMYRCASSLGTSGGYNEQFFGPGTRLTVL.

The chain couples TRBV6-5 to TRBJ1-6; 9 bases match TRBD1. J lost 8 bases, V lost 6 bases, and 8 bases had no gene match. The CDR3 extends over 15 amino acids. Germline CDR1 is MNHEY and CDR2 is SVGAGI. The CDR3 reads CASRTATGGDSPLHF. The CDR3 nucleotides read TGTGCCAGCAGAACAGCCACAGGGGGCGATTCACCCCTCCACTTT.

The chain has TRBV5-1 and TRBJ1-1; no reliable D call. The CDR3 has 13 amino acids. Germline CDR1 and CDR2: SGHRS and YFSETQ. V was clipped by 4 bases and J by 0 bases, with 7 bases between them. CDR3 protein: CASSVVLNTEAFF. The CDR3 region has the DNA TGCGCCAGCAGCGTCGTCCTGAACACTGAAGCTTTCTTT.

This clone was seen a handful of times. This chain uses TRBV4-2 with TRBJ1-5; 8 positions match TRBD1. CDR3 length: 16 amino acids. Germline CDR1 reads LGHNA; CDR2 reads YNFKEQ. V shed 4 bases, J shed 6 bases, and the junction held 11 bases outside the gene matches. The CDR3 DNA reads as TGTGCCAGCAGCCGCAGGGGTGGACAGGGAGCTCAGCCCCAGCATTTT. Protein product: CASSRRGGQGAQPQHF.

The CDR3 DNA reads as TGTGCCAGTAGCCCCGTGGCACCGGGTGGTCAGCCCCAGCATTTT. It is translated as CASSPVAPGGQPQHF. This chain joins TRBV19 and TRBJ1-5; D is unclear. The CDR3 extends over 15 amino acids. Germline loops: CDR1 LNHDA, CDR2 SQIVND (reference sequence). Trimming took off 6 bases at V and 6 bases at J, with 18 bases between the two ends. Supplemented by reference TRBV19 and TRBJ1-5, the full variable domain reads DGGITQSPKYLFRKEGQNVTLSCEQNLNHDAMYWYRQDPGQGLRLIYYSQIVNDFQKGDIAEGYSVSREKKESFPLTVTSAQKNPTAFYLCASSPVAPGGQPQHFGDGTRLSIL.

The chain carries TRBV5-1 and TRBJ1-5; D uncertain. The germline gives CDR1 SGHRS, CDR2 YFSETQ. CDR3 length: 13 residues. V was trimmed by 3 bases and J by 5 bases, leaving 9 bases between them. CDR3: CASSSSTDQPQHF. CDR3 in DNA: TGCGCCAGCAGCTCTAGCACGGATCAGCCCCAGCATTTT.

V usage is TRBV11-2 and J usage is TRBJ2-3; 12 nucleotides line up with TRBD2. V was pared by 6 bases and J by 4 bases, with 5 bases of the junction left unmatched. Per the germline V gene, CDR1 is SGHAT and CDR2 is FQNNGV. This CDR3 contains 15 residues. For the CDR3, the DNA is TGTGCCAGCAGGTTGACTAGCGGGGGCTCAGATACGCAGTATTTT. Encoded protein: CASRLTSGGSDTQYF.

The chain has TRBV4-2 and TRBJ1-6; D is perhaps TRBD1 (6 bases). CDR3 length: 18 residues. Germline V lookup: CDR1 LGHNA, CDR2 YNFKEQ. Trimming took off 0 bases at V and 2 bases at J, with 14 bases between the two ends. In DNA, the CDR3 is TGTGCCAGCAGCCAAGACGGCCGCAGGGGAGCCTATAATTCACCCCTCCACTTT. This encodes CASSQDGRRGAYNSPLHF.

This chain connects TRBV28 to TRBJ1-3, with TRBD1 matching over 8 bases. Germline trimming cut 4 bases from V and 5 bases from J; bases unmatched to any gene: 1. Germline V gene sequence: CDR1 MDHEN, CDR2 SYDVKM. The CDR3 spans 13 residues. CDR3 amino acids: CASSSGGRNTIYF. The DNA of the CDR3 is TGTGCCAGCAGTTCAGGGGGCAGAAACACCATATATTTT.

The chain links TRBV6-5 to TRBJ1-2, with 7 positions matching TRBD1. This CDR3 contains 14 residues. CDR1 is MNHEY and CDR2 is SVGAGI in the germline V gene. V was clipped by 6 bases and J by 6 bases; unmatched bases: 10. CDR3 sequence reads: CASSQQGKRNGYTF. The CDR3 coding sequence is TGTGCCAGCAGCCAACAGGGGAAGAGAAATGGCTACACCTTC.

The sample holds a few counts of this clone. This chain uses TRBV7-2 with TRBJ2-7; 7 bases are shared with TRBD2. The CDR3 has 13 amino acids. Germline CDR1 is SGHTA and CDR2 is FQGNSA. V was pared by 2 bases and J by 6 bases, with 4 bases of the junction left unmatched. CDR3 region: CASSLYGEGEQYF. In DNA form, the CDR3 reads TGTGCCAGCAGCTTATACGGGGAGGGCGAGCAGTACTTC.

With regard to this clone: The same CDR3 can be traced to other DNA sequences in this sample. CDR3 loop: CASSRGGSTDTQYF. The CDR3 region has the DNA TGCGCCAGCAGCCGCGGGGGGAGCACAGATACGCAGTATTTT. The V gene is TRBV5-1, the J gene TRBJ2-3, with 8 bases fitting TRBD2. V gave up 4 bases and J gave up 0 bases; unmatched junction bases: 1. The CDR3 sequence is 14 residues long. The germline V gene encodes CDR1 SGHRS and CDR2 YFSETQ.

The chain joins TRBV6-1 to TRBJ2-7; D is perhaps TRBD1 (6 bases). The V and J ends lost 2 bases and 6 bases respectively, with 14 bases between them. CDR3 length: 14 residues. Germline values: CDR1 MNHNS, CDR2 SASEGT. The chain's CDR3 is CASSEYRTEGEQYF. The DNA of the CDR3 is TGTGCCAGCAGTGAATATAGGACAGAGGGCGAGCAGTACTTC.

V usage is TRBV3-1 (or the pseudogene TRBV3-2) and J usage is TRBJ1-4, with TRBD1 as a possible D gene (5 bases). The CDR3 is 14 amino acids. CDR1 and CDR2 from the germline V gene are LGHDT and YNNKEL (reference sequence). Trimming left V 3 bases short and J 2 bases short, with 7 bases between. The CDR3 reads CASSQAGTNEKLFF. DNA of the CDR3: TGTGCCAGCAGCCAGGCAGGGACTAATGAAAAACTGTTTTTT.

This clone has more than one count but fewer than ten. V usage is TRBV7-3 and J usage is TRBJ1-4; the D gene is possibly TRBD1 (6 bases). The CDR3 has 14 amino acids. CDR1 and CDR2 from the germline V gene are SGHTA and FQGTGA. V was cut by 5 bases and J by 0 bases, with 7 bases left in between. CDR3 bases: TGTGCCAGCAGCGAGGGGGCAACTAATGAAAAACTGTTTTTT. Protein sequence: CASSEGATNEKLFF.

This chain joins TRBV9 and TRBJ2-5, with 9 bases aligning to TRBD1. V lost 4 bases to trimming and J lost 3 bases; unmatched junction nucleotides: 1. CDR1 and CDR2 (germline): SGDLS, YYNGEE. This CDR3 contains 13 residues. DNA for the CDR3: TGTGCCAGCAGCTGGGACAGGGAAGAGACCCAGTACTTC. Its protein is CASSWDREETQYF.

The chain combines TRBV10-3 with TRBJ2-7; 9 nucleotides line up with TRBD1. The V gene end was trimmed by 5 bases and the J gene end by 5 bases; junction bases not matched to a gene: 7. There are 14 residues in the CDR3. Germline values: CDR1 ENHRY, CDR2 SYGVKD. CDR3 sequence: CAISPGTGTHEQYF. Here the CDR3 DNA reads TGTGCCATCAGTCCCGGGACAGGGACTCACGAGCAGTACTTC.

On this clone itself: The sample contains more than one DNA sequence encoding this CDR3. The chain combines TRBV29-1 with TRBJ2-5; D not resolved. The V gene lost 6 bases and the J gene lost 1 base, with 3 bases spanning the gap. This CDR3 is built from 10 residues. Germline V gives CDR1 SQVTM, CDR2 ANQGSEA. This CDR3 is CSVGQETQYF. CDR3 nucleotides: TGCAGCGTCGGCCAAGAGACCCAGTACTTC.

This clone was seen a handful of times. The chain recombines TRBV5-6 with TRBJ2-7, with 7 bases identical to TRBD1. Germline lookup yields CDR1 SGHDT and CDR2 YYEEEE. With V trimmed by 4 bases and J by 3 bases, 7 bases remained unmatched. The CDR3 is 14 amino acids. The DNA for the CDR3 is TGTGCCAGCAGCCCAAGACAGGGCCACTACGAGCAGTACTTC. Translating it yields CASSPRQGHYEQYF.

The chain links TRBV7-3 to TRBJ2-4, with a weak D call TRBD2 (5 bases). This CDR3 has 17 amino acids. CDR1 and CDR2 from the germline V gene are SGHTA and FQGTGA. V was clipped by 0 bases and J by 0 bases, with 12 bases between them. CDR3 protein: CASSLTGRTGAKNIQYF. As DNA, the CDR3 is TGTGCCAGCAGCTTAACGGGGAGAACTGGAGCCAAAAACATTCAGTACTTC.

The chain uses TRBV13 and TRBJ2-3; D is unclear. CDR3 length: 16 residues. V shed 7 bases and J shed 0 bases, with 17 bases lying between them. CDR1 and CDR2 from the germline V gene are PRHDT and FYEKMQ (reference sequence). DNA of the CDR3: TGTGCCAGCATCCTTACGTTCGGAGTAAGCACAGATACGCAGTATTTT. This sequence encodes CASILTFGVSTDTQYF.